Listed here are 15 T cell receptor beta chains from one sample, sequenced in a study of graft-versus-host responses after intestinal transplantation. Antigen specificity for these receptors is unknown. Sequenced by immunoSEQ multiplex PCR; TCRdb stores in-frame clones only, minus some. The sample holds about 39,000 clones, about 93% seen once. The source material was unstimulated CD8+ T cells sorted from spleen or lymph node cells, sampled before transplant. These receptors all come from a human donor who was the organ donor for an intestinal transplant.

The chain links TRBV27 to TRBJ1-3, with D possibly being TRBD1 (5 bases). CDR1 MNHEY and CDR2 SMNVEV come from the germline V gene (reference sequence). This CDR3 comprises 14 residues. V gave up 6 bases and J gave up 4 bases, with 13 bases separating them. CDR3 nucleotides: TGTGCCAGCAGCCCTGGGGGATCGGGAAACACCATATATTTT. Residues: CASSPGGSGNTIYF.

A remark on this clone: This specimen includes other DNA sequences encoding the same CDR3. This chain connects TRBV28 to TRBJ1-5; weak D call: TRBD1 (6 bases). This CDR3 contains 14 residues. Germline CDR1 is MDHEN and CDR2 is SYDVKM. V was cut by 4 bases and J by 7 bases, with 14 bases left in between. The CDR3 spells CASSSPQGDQPQHF. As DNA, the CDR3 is TGTGCCAGCAGTTCCCCACAGGGTGACCAGCCCCAGCATTTT. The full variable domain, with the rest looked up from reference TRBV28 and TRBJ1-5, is DVKVTQSSRYLVKRTGEKVFLECVQDMDHENMFWYRQDPGLGLRLIYFSYDVKMKEKGDIPEGYSVSREKKERFSLILESASTNQTSMYLCASSSPQGDQPQHFGDGTRLSIL.

Here the CDR3 DNA reads TGCAGCGTTGAATTAGCGGGAGCCGGCACAGATACGCAGTATTTT. This sequence encodes CSVELAGAGTDTQYF. The chain carries TRBV29-1 and TRBJ2-3, with 9 bases fitting TRBD2. Germline CDR1 reads SQVTM; CDR2 reads ANQGSEA. This CDR3 contains 15 residues. Trimming removed 2 bases from V and 1 base from J; junction bases left unmatched: 4.

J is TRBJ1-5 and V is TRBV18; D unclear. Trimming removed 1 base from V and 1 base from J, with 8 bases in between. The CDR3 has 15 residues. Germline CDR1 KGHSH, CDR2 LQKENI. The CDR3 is CASSPQGASNQPQHF. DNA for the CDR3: TGTGCCAGCTCACCACAGGGTGCCAGCAATCAGCCCCAGCATTTT.

In DNA, the CDR3 is TGTGCCAGCAGTCCGGGTAGCGGAGGAGACACCGGGGAGCTGTTTTTT. Protein: CASSPGSGGDTGELFF. This sequence joins TRBV27 and TRBJ2-2, with a possible D match to TRBD2 (6 bases). In germline, CDR1 is MNHEY, CDR2 SMNVEV (reference sequence). The CDR3 extends over 16 amino acids. The germline V and J ends were trimmed by 5 bases and 3 bases, with 16 bases remaining between them.

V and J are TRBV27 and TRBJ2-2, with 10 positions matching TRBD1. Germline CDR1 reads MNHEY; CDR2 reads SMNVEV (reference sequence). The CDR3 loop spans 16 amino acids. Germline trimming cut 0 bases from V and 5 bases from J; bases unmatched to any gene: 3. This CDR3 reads CASSLSGQGITGELFF. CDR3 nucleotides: TGTGCCAGCAGTTTATCGGGACAGGGGATTACCGGGGAGCTGTTTTTT.

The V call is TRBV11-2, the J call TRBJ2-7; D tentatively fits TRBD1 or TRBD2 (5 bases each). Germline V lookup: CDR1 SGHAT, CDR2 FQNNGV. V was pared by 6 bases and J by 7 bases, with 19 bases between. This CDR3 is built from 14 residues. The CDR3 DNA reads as TGTGCCAGCAGTCCCCCCGGGACCCCCTTTGAGCAGTACTTC. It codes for CASSPPGTPFEQYF. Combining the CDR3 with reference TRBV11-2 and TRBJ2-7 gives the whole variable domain EAGVAQSPRYKIIEKRQSVAFWCNPISGHATLYWYQQILGQGPKLLIQFQNNGVVDDSQLPKDRFSAERLKGVDSTLKIQPAKLEDSAVYLCASSPPGTPFEQYFGPGTRLTVT.

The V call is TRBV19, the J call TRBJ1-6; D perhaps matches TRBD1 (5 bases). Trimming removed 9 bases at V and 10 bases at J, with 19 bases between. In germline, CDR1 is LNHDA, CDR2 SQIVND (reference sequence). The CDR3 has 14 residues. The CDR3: CARLGGGGNSPLHF. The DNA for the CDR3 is TGTGCCAGGCTGGGGGGAGGAGGAAACTCACCCCTCCACTTT.

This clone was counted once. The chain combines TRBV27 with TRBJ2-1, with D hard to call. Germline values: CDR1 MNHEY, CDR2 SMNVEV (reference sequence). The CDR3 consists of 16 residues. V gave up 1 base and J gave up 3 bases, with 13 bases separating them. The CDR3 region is CASSLLTGNYYNEQFF. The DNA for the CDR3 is TGTGCCAGCAGTTTATTGACTGGAAATTACTACAATGAGCAGTTCTTC.

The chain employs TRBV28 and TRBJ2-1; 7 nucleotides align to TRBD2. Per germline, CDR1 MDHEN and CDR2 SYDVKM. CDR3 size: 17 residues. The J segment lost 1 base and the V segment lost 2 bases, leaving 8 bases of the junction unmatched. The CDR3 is CASSLRWRERSYNEQFF. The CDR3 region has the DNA TGTGCCAGCAGTTTACGGTGGCGGGAGAGATCCTACAATGAGCAGTTCTTC.

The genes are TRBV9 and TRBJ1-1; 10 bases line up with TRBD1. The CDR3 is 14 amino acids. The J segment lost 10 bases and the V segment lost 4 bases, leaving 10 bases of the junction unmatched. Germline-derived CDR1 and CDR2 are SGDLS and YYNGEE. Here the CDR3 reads CASSPEGDRGRAFF. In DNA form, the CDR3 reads TGTGCCAGCAGCCCGGAGGGAGACAGGGGGCGAGCTTTCTTT.

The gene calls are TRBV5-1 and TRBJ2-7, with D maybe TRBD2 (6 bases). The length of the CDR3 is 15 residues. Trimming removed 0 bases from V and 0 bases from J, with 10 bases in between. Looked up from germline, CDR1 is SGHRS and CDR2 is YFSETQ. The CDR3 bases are TGCGCCAGCAGCTTGGGTATGGGAGGCTCCTACGAGCAGTACTTC. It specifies CASSLGMGGSYEQYF.

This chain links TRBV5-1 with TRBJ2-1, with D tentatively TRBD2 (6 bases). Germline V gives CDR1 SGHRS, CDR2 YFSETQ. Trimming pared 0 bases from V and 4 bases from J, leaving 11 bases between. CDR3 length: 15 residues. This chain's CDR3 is CASSLAGELYNEQFF. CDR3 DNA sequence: TGCGCCAGCAGCTTGGCGGGAGAACTATACAATGAGCAGTTCTTC.

This CDR3 reads CASSELFVLAENTGELFF. In DNA, the CDR3 is TGTGCCAGCAGTGAATTGTTTGTACTAGCGGAGAACACCGGGGAGCTGTTTTTT. The V and J genes are TRBV25-1 and TRBJ2-2; 8 bases line up with TRBD2. The CDR3 covers 18 residues. Trimming at V came to 1 base and at J to 1 base, leaving 8 bases not matched to a gene. CDR1 MGHDK and CDR2 SYGVNS come from the germline V gene.

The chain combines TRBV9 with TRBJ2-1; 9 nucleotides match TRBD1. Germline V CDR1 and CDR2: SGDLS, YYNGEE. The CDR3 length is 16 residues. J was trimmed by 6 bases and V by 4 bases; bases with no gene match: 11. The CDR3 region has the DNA TGTGCCAGCAGCCCTCCCGGGGGACAGGGCTTCAATGAGCAGTTCTTC. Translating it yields CASSPPGGQGFNEQFF.